The following is a T cell receptor beta chain sequence with its context. Its specificity is not known. Exclusion criteria comprised uncontrolled infection, other autoimmune disease, pregnancy or lactation. Amplification targeted TCR beta CDR3 regions from RNA transcripts. HTBI primers were employed in a first-round RT-PCR of the TCR CDR3. TCRdb passed the multiplex PCR reads through MiXCR, listing each CDR3 protein once. The sample lists 550,000 to 600,000 distinct CDR3 sequences; under 60% were seen once. The record originates from a study of T cells in Graves' hyperthyroidism and ophthalmopathy. General study points: With a median lead of about 6.9 months before onset, the model predicted ophthalmopathy.

CDR3 length equals 14 residues. CDR1 is SGHDN and CDR2 is FVKESK in the germline V gene. The rearrangement uses TRBV14 and TRBJ2-7; 9 nucleotides agree with TRBD2. The J call may not be correct, given that the DNA end is closer to TRBJ2-1. Sequencing was performed on peripheral blood or thyroid tissue (not recorded which). The TCR originated in an adult woman with Graves' disease, either hyperthyroidism or ophthalmopathy (not recorded which). The CDR3 bases are TGTGCCAGCAGCCGACTAGCGGCGTACAATGAGCAGTTCTTC. It translates to CASSRLAAYNEQFF.